This TCR beta chain derives from a study of glioma-infiltrating T cells. Findings and limits, study-wide: Non-neoplastic patients had below-expected tissue-blood divergence, while all gliomas exceeded expectation.

This clonotype was detected only a few times. Its antigen is not identified. The germline V gene encodes CDR1 DFQATT and CDR2 SNEGSKA (reference sequence). The ends lost 1 base at V and 2 bases at J; junction bases unmatched: 7. This CDR3 spans 16 amino acids. Using RNA template, CDR3s of TCR alpha and beta were amplified with iRepertoire arm-PCR. MiXCR, run by TCRdb on the multiplex PCR reads, gives a single entry per CDR3 protein. The sample yields under 150,000 distinct CDR3 sequences, more than 20% seen once. J is TRBJ2-3 and V is TRBV20-1, with 9 bases aligning to TRBD1. Sequenced: glioma tissue, nonneoplastic brain tissue, or PBMCs (not recorded which). The sequence was obtained from a human donor with low-grade glioma or glioblastoma, undergoing nonglioma brain surgery, or in good health (not recorded which). CDR3 bases: TGCAGTGCTAGAGTAGGGACAGGGCCATCCACAGATACGCAGTATTTT. Protein sequence: CSARVGTGPSTDTQYF.